Presented here are 20 T cell receptor beta chains from one specimen sequenced in a study of CD8 T cells in Susac syndrome. Reverse transcription of about 0.45 to 1 ug RNA was performed with random hexamers. Via MiXCR, TCRdb re-called the immunoSEQ multiplex PCR reads, giving one row per CDR3 protein. The sample contains fewer than 350,000 distinct CDR3 sequences, around 85% of which appear only once. The specimen was CD8+ T cells from PBMCs. The receptors were sampled from a human donor with multiple sclerosis.

This clonotype was counted a single time. The chain carries TRBV19 and TRBJ2-7; 10 bases agree with TRBD1. V lost 5 bases, J lost 5 bases, and 9 bases stayed unmatched. The CDR3 has 15 amino acids. The germline gives CDR1 LNHDA, CDR2 SQIVND (reference sequence). DNA of the CDR3: TGTGCCAGTAGTGCTCCGGGACAGGGGCTCGACGAGCAGTACTTC. Translated: CASSAPGQGLDEQYF.

V and J are TRBV13 and TRBJ1-2, with D uncertain. V was cut by 1 base and J by 4 bases, with 4 bases left in between. The germline CDR1 and CDR2 sequences are PRHDT and FYEKMQ (reference sequence). This CDR3 contains 12 residues. CDR3 DNA sequence: TGTGCCAGCAGCTTAGACTTCTATGGCTACACCTTC. It translates to CASSLDFYGYTF.

The V call is TRBV7-9, the J call TRBJ1-2, with D possibly matching TRBD1 (6 bases). Germline V gene lookup returns CDR1 SEHNR and CDR2 FQNEAQ (reference sequence). There are 16 residues in the CDR3. V lost 0 bases and J 0 bases, leaving 11 bases between the germline ends. CDR3 in amino acids: CASSLAQAGANYGYTF. The CDR3 DNA reads TGTGCCAGCAGCTTAGCGCAGGCAGGGGCTAACTATGGCTACACCTTC.

This chain links TRBV19 with TRBJ1-1; D call uncertain. This CDR3 has 13 amino acids. Germline loops: CDR1 LNHDA, CDR2 SQIVND (reference sequence). V shed 3 bases and J shed 4 bases, with 9 bases lying between them. Here the CDR3 DNA reads TGTGCCAGTAGTATTGGCCCTTTCACTGAAGCTTTCTTT. Its translation: CASSIGPFTEAFF.

V gene TRBV6-1 combines with J gene TRBJ1-2; D is uncertain. The germline V and J ends were trimmed by 2 bases and 4 bases, with 14 bases remaining between them. Looked up from germline, CDR1 is MNHNS and CDR2 is SASEGT. The CDR3 totals 15 residues. The chain's CDR3 is CASSEQTALGYGYTF. The CDR3 nucleotides read TGTGCCAGCAGTGAACAAACGGCCCTCGGCTATGGCTACACCTTC.

J is TRBJ2-2 and V is TRBV7-8, with 16 bases matching TRBD2. This CDR3 is 21 amino acids long. Germline trimming cut 5 bases from V and 8 bases from J; bases unmatched to any gene: 20. Per the germline V gene, CDR1 is SGHVS and CDR2 is FQNEAQ. The CDR3 DNA is TGTGCCAGCAGCCCGCCCCCCGGGACTAGCGGGAGGGGAAGGGCGAAAGGGGAGCTGTTTTTT. This codes for CASSPPPGTSGRGRAKGELFF.

The V and J genes are TRBV7-9 and TRBJ2-4; 10 positions agree with TRBD1. The CDR3 covers 15 residues. V lost 8 bases to trimming and J lost 4 bases; unmatched junction nucleotides: 8. CDR1 is SEHNR and CDR2 is FQNEAQ in the germline V gene (reference sequence). In DNA, the CDR3 is TGTGCCAGCGAAGGGGACAGGGGTGGAAAAAACATTCAGTACTTC. This encodes CASEGDRGGKNIQYF.

The J gene is TRBJ2-6, the V gene TRBV5-6, with D possibly matching TRBD2 (6 bases). This CDR3 region has 17 residues. Germline CDR1 SGHDT, CDR2 YYEEEE. V was trimmed by 0 bases and J by 1 base, leaving 11 bases between them. The CDR3 protein is CASSLGWLASGANVLTF. The CDR3 DNA reads TGTGCCAGCAGCTTGGGTTGGCTAGCGTCTGGGGCCAACGTCCTGACTTTC.

The chain joins TRBV6-6 to TRBJ2-3; perhaps TRBD2 as D (6 bases). Trimming left V 2 bases short and J 2 bases short, with 14 bases between. CDR1 is MNHNY and CDR2 is SVGAGI in the germline V gene (reference sequence). The CDR3 is made up of 16 amino acids. DNA for the CDR3: TGTGCCAGCAGTTACCTGCGGGGCAGTCCCACAGATACGCAGTATTTT. This translates into CASSYLRGSPTDTQYF.

The chain uses TRBV4-3 and TRBJ2-1; 9 positions match TRBD1. This CDR3 has 15 amino acids. Trimming removed 3 bases from V and 4 bases from J; junction bases left unmatched: 4. Germline CDR1 and CDR2: LGHNA and YSLEER. This CDR3 reads CASSHDRGVYNEQFF. In DNA form, the CDR3 reads TGCGCCAGCAGCCATGACAGGGGGGTATACAATGAGCAGTTCTTC.

This chain connects TRBV21-1 to TRBJ1-5; the D call in the table, TRBD1, was not verified against the DNA. TRBV21-1 is a documented pseudogene. CDR3 length: 15 residues. DNA of the CDR3: TGTGCCAGCAGCTTGGAGGGGGGGCGAGAGCAGCCCCAGCATTTT. Translating it yields CASSLEGGREQPQHF.

This sequence joins TRBV5-1 and TRBJ2-1; maybe TRBD1 (6 bases). The V end was cut by 2 bases, the J end by 4 bases, with 16 bases between. Looked up from germline, CDR1 is SGHRS and CDR2 is YFSETQ. The CDR3 totals 16 residues. CDR3 DNA sequence: TGCGCCAGCAGCTTTGGGACATTGACAGCTTACAATGAGCAGTTCTTC. Translated, it gives CASSFGTLTAYNEQFF.

This chain uses TRBV2 with TRBJ1-4; the D is unclear. Germline loops: CDR1 SNHLY, CDR2 FYNNEI. This CDR3 is built from 13 residues. V gave up 6 bases and J gave up 6 bases, with 11 bases separating them. CDR3 bases: TGTGCCAGCAGGCGGGCAGTGGATGAAAAACTGTTTTTT. Protein product: CASRRAVDEKLFF.

The chain recombines TRBV24-1 with TRBJ2-3, with 7 bases aligning to TRBD2. V lost 1 base and J lost 2; bases outside the gene matches: 5. There are 16 residues in the CDR3. Looked up from germline, CDR1 is KGHDR and CDR2 is SFDVKD. CDR3 sequence reads: CATSDFAGETTDTQYF. The CDR3 DNA follows: TGTGCCACCAGTGATTTTGCGGGAGAGACCACAGATACGCAGTATTTT.

With respect to this clonotype: Mismatch with germline at one junction end may stem from a read error. The chain combines TRBV2 with TRBJ2-5, with D possibly being TRBD2 (6 bases). This CDR3 comprises 16 residues. The germline CDR1 and CDR2 sequences are SNHLY and FYNNEI. The CDR3 loop is CASSDDFGGAQETQYF. The CDR3, as DNA: TGTGCCAGTAGTGACGACTTCGGAGGGGCCCAAGAGACCCAGTACTTC.

The V call is TRBV15, the J call TRBJ2-5, with 7 bases identical to TRBD2. Germline V gene lookup returns CDR1 LNHNV and CDR2 YYDKDF (reference sequence). The CDR3 has 15 amino acids. J gave up 5 bases and V 1 base, and 7 bases lay outside the gene matches. The CDR3 nucleotides read TGTGCCACCAGCAGAGTGGGGACTATAGCGGAGACCCAGTACTTC. It specifies CATSRVGTIAETQYF.

The CDR3 sequence: CASSSPPRWGDPYEQYF. CDR3 bases: TGTGCCAGCAGTTCCCCCCCTCGTTGGGGGGACCCCTACGAGCAGTACTTC. The V gene is TRBV6-5, the J gene TRBJ2-7, with D tentatively TRBD2 (6 bases). The CDR3 contains 17 residues. CDR1 and CDR2 (germline): MNHEY, SVGAGI. Trimming pared 4 bases from V and 2 bases from J, leaving 21 bases between.

On this clonotype itself: Germline and junction disagree at one end, which may indicate a read error. The gene calls are TRBV5-8 and TRBJ2-7; no clear D. Germline-derived CDR1 and CDR2 are SGHTS and YDEGEE. The CDR3 is made up of 11 amino acids. The CDR3 nucleotides read TGTACCAGCAGCTCACGCTACGAGCAGTACTTC. Translation gives CTSSSRYEQYF. Full variable domain (outside the CDR3, taken from reference TRBV5-8 and TRBJ2-7): EAGVTQSPTHLIKTRGQQATLRCSPISGHTSVYWYQQALGLGLQFLLWYDEGEERNRGNFPPRFSGRQFPNYSSELNVNALELEDSALYLCTSSSRYEQYFGPGTRLTVT.

This rearrangement joins TRBV6-2 or TRBV6-3 to TRBJ1-5; no clear D gene. Germline V CDR1 and CDR2: MNHEY, SVGEGT. The CDR3 has 9 amino acids. V was trimmed by 11 bases and J by 5 bases, leaving 4 bases between them. The CDR3 region has the DNA TGTGCCGTACATCAGCCCCAGCATTTT. This codes for CAVHQPQHF.

V and J are TRBV12-3 or TRBV12-4 and TRBJ1-2; D not resolved. V was cut by 6 bases and J by 3 bases, with 11 bases left in between. The CDR3 consists of 13 residues. The CDR3 bases are TGTGCCAGCAGCCAACCGGACCACTATGGCTACACCTTC. It specifies CASSQPDHYGYTF.